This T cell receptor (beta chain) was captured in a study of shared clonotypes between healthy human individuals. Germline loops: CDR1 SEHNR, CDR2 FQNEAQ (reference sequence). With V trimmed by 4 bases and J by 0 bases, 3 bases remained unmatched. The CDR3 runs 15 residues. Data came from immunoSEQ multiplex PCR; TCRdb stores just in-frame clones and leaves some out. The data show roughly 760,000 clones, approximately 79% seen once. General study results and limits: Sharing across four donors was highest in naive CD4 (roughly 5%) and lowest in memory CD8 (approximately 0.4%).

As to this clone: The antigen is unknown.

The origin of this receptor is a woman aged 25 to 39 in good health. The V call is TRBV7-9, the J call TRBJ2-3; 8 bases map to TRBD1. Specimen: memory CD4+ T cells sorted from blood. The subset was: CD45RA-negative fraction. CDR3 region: CASSSTGASTDTQYF. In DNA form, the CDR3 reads TGTGCCAGCAGCTCGACAGGGGCGAGCACAGATACGCAGTATTTT.